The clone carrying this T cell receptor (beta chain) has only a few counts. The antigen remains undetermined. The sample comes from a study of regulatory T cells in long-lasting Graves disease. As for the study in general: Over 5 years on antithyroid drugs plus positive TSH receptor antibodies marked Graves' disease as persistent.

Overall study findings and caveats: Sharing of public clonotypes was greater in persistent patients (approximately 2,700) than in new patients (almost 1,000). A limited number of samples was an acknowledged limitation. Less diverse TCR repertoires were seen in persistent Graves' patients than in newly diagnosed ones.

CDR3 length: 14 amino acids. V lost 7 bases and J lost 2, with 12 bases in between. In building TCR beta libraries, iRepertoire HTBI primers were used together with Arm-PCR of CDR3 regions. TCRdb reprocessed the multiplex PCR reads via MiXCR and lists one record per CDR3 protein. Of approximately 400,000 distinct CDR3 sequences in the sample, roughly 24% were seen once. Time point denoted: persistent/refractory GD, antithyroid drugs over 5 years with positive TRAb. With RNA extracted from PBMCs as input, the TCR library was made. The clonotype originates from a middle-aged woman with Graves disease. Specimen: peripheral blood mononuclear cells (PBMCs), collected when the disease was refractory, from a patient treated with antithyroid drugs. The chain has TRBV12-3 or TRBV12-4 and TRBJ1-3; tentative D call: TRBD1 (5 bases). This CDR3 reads CASTPSGTGNTIYF. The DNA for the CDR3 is TGTGCCAGCACCCCGTCAGGGACTGGAAACACCATATATTTT.